The rows below give T cell receptor beta chains drawn from one sample of a study of cytomegalovirus exposure and HLA in healthy donors. Profiled with immunoSEQ multiplex PCR; TCRdb holds only in-frame clones, not every one. The sample consists of 20,000 to 30,000 clones, approximately 70% of them appearing once. The sample was PBMCs. The receptors stem from a woman aged 45-59 years in good health and CMV-seronegative. The CDR3 runs from the conserved cysteine through the conserved F or W. D genes are given only for firm matches. Size is omitted from some rows. Given values are once, few, many or a class for expanded clones.

TRBD1	few	TRBV5-1	TRBJ2-7	TGCGCCAGCAGCGGCCTGATACAGGGGGCAAGATACGAGCAGTACTTC	CASSGLIQGARYEQYF
TRBD2	.	TRBV7-8	TRBJ2-1	TGTGCCAGCAGCTATGGCGGGGACTATACCTACAATGAGCAGTTCTTC	CASSYGGDYTYNEQFF
.	few	TRBV9	TRBJ1-2	TGTGCCAGCAGCGTTACTGAGTCCTATGGCTACACCTTC	CASSVTESYGYTF
TRBD1	.	TRBV9	TRBJ1-4	TGTGCCAGCAGCGAGTCGACAGGGCCTATTGAAAAACTGTTTTTT	CASSESTGPIEKLFF
TRBD1	.	TRBV19	TRBJ1-2	TGTGCCAGTAGTCCCACCGGGACAGATGGCTACACCTTC	CASSPTGTDGYTF
.	.	TRBV15	TRBJ1-2	TGTGCCACCAGCAGAGGAGGTCAGGGAAACTATGGCTACACCTTC	CATSRGGQGNYGYTF
.	.	TRBV2	TRBJ1-1	TGTGCCAGCAACGTTAGAGGGGAGGGTGGAGCTTTCTTT	CASNVRGEGGAFF
.	.	TRBV5-1	TRBJ1-3	TGCGCCAGCAGCTTTACCCAACAGGGAACCAGAAACACCATATATTTT	CASSFTQQGTRNTIYF
.	.	TRBV29-1	TRBJ1-2	TGCAGCGTTGAACCCAGGCCTTATGGCTACACCTTC	CSVEPRPYGYTF
.	.	TRBV5-4	TRBJ2-2	TGTGCCAGCAGGCAGTACACCGGGGAGCTGTTTTTT	CASRQYTGELFF
.	few	TRBV4-1	TRBJ2-1	TGCGCCAGCAGCCAAGAACGGCGGGACGAGCAGTTCTTC	CASSQERRDEQFF
TRBD1	.	TRBV29-1	TRBJ1-1	TGCAGCGTTGAACGCGAAGGGGGCTCAACTGAAGCTTTCTTT	CSVEREGGSTEAFF
.	.	TRBV29-1	TRBJ1-1	TGCAGCGTCCAGAACGACAGCCTGATGAACACTGAAGCTTTCTTT	CSVQNDSLMNTEAFF
TRBD2	.	TRBV25-1	TRBJ2-2	TGTGCCACCCGAGCGGGGGGGAACACCGGGGAGCTGTTTTTT	CATRAGGNTGELFF
.	.	TRBV29-1	TRBJ2-7	TGCAGCGTTGCGGCGGACTCCTACGAGCAGTACTTC	CSVAADSYEQYF
.	.	TRBV6-1	TRBJ1-2	TGTGCCAGCAGTGAAGCGCGGGGATATTGGCCTTCTCATGGCTACACCTTC	CASSEARGYWPSHGYTF
.	.	TRBV6-5	TRBJ1-1	TGTGCCAGCCACAGGGATTGGAACGCTTTCTTT	CASHRDWNAFF
.	few	TRBV29-1	TRBJ2-1	TGCAGCGTTCGGGCAGGGGTCTACAATGAGCAGTTCTTC	CSVRAGVYNEQFF
.	.	TRBV7-6	TRBJ2-5	TGTGCCAGCAGCCGACGACAGCAAGAGACCCAGTACTTC	CASSRRQQETQYF
TRBD1	.	TRBV5-4	TRBJ1-1	TGTGCCAGCAGCTTGGACTTAATCGCCCTAGGACAGGGGGCATCTGAAGCTTTCTTT	CASSLDLIALGQGASEAFF
.	.	TRBV27	TRBJ1-1	TGTGCCAGCAACTCGGACAGAAACACTGAAGCTTTCTTT	CASNSDRNTEAFF
TRBD1	.	TRBV5-1	TRBJ1-5	TGCGCCAGCAGCTTGGGGACAGGGCCCAGCAATCAGCCCCAGCATTTT	CASSLGTGPSNQPQHF
TRBD2	.	TRBV25-1	TRBJ2-3	TGTGCCAGCAGTGAATCGGGAGGGCCGATAAGCACAGATACGCAGTATTTT	CASSESGGPISTDTQYF
TRBD1	.	TRBV5-6	TRBJ1-1	TGTGCCAGCAGCCCCGGGACAGGGAACACTGAAGCTTTCTTT	CASSPGTGNTEAFF
.	.	TRBV5-1	TRBJ2-3	TGCGCCAGCAGCTTGGGGGTAGCGTCGAGAGGGGATACGCAGTATTTT	CASSLGVASRGDTQYF
TRBD2	medium-sized	TRBV5-6	TRBJ2-1	TGTGCCAGCAGCTTGGCCTCGCTAGCGGACTACAATGAGCAGTTCTTC	CASSLASLADYNEQFF
.	.	TRBV5-1	TRBJ1-6	TGCGCCAGCAGCTCGGGACAAGCGGCTTCACCCCTCCACTTT	CASSSGQAASPLHF
.	few	TRBV29-1	TRBJ2-5	TGCAGCGTCGATGAGGGACAAGAGACCCAGTACTTC	CSVDEGQETQYF
.	few	TRBV5-1	TRBJ1-1	TGCGCCAGCAGCCTCAGCCGTGAGGACACTGAAGCTTTCTTT	CASSLSREDTEAFF
.	.	TRBV18	TRBJ2-7	TGTGCCAGCTCACCGGCCGGGAACGAGCAGTACTTC	CASSPAGNEQYF
.	.	TRBV5-1	TRBJ2-5	TGCGCCAGCAGCTCCTCCGAGACCCAGTACTTC	CASSSSETQYF
TRBD1	few	TRBV4-1	TRBJ1-1	TGCGCCAGCAGCCAGTTCCAACAGGGGGCAGGCGCTGAAGCTTTCTTT	CASSQFQQGAGAEAFF